The present TCR beta chain was sequenced within a study of molecular identifiers for immune sequencing clone quantification (dated by TCRdb to 2016 to 2019). For context, the study as a whole: For a replicate experiment, RNA from around 20,000 or 100,000 naive CD8 T cells was divided into five aliquots, of which four were sequenced. CD8 T cells were used in a methods study to benchmark molecular-identifier clustering-based TCR repertoire sequencing (MIDCIRS) and TCR RNA copy counting. Overall study results and their limits: A single cell's worth of spiked-in Jurkat TCR RNA was reported detectable even among around 970,000 naive CD8 T cells. Modeling estimated roughly 3.2 recovered TCR RNA copies per cell, compared with about 10 by digital PCR, which implies about 32% capture efficiency. Identical TCR molecules sharing a barcode could cause highly expanded clone sizes to be underestimated. In CMV-specific effector cells, clones with more than 20 RNA copies accounted for over 97% of molecules, whereas in naive cells such clones accounted for under 1%. When barcode sub-clustering was omitted, TCR diversity was inflated by chimeric consensus sequences, with chimeras reaching as high as 47%. Naive libraries contained spiked-in Jurkat TCR RNA (around eleven copies' worth), which is not part of the donor repertoire.

Naive CD8 T cell libraries were made from roughly 21,000 to 960,000 sorted cells using 10%, 30% or 50% of purified RNA. Naive CD8 T cells were FACS-sorted as CD8+CD4-CCR7+CD45RA+ on a BD FACSAria II into RLT Plus buffer. To test detection sensitivity, Jurkat RNA equal to fewer than 13 TCR copies was added to samples of about 20,000-1,000,000 naive CD8 T cells. CD8 T cells were enriched using RosetteSep CD8+ T Cell Enrichment Cocktail and Ficoll-Paque, and the enriched cells then underwent ACK red cell lysis. The library relied on PCR. The sample was run on a NextSeq 500. Preparation of bulk TCR libraries followed a previously described approach, with the TCR primers listed in Table S5. The Qiagen AllPrep DNA/RNA kit was used to purify total RNA. Reads from multiple sequencing runs of the same library were pooled before analysis. For the original study's pipeline: Reads were retained only if their TCR constant sequence matched exactly, and those retained reads were trimmed to 150 nt and grouped according to their 12-nt molecular barcodes. Reads in each barcode group were sub-clustered using a 15% Levenshtein threshold, and a quality-weighted consensus sequence was built for each RNA molecule. Non-functional sequences were excluded, and lower-count sequences lying one edit away from another sequence were also excluded. Barcode sub-clusters with fewer than 20% of the maximum read count were removed, based on fitting two negative binomial distributions. In TCRdb, the public reads were trimmed at Q25 with fastp and aligned with MiXCR, with productive beta chains retained. Merged by CDR3 protein, the rows form single entries marked with the most common genes and DNA. These V and J calls originate from TCRdb's pipeline instead of the authors' own analysis. The sample has 80,000 to 130,000 distinct CDR3 sequences on record, 36% of them singletons. Together, the top ten hold around 4.2% of the sample.

There are 15 amino acids in the CDR3, from cysteine to phenylalanine inclusive. The kept DNA is CDR3 alone, 45 bases in frame from the first base. Taken from the germline V gene, the CDR1 and CDR2 loops are SGHTA and FQGTGA. The germline V end is reduced by 2 bases and the J end by 1 base; junction bases left unmatched: 2. This clonotype was observed a handful of times. The target of this receptor is not known. The record has no base qualities; no much larger clone is one base away. The chain links TRBV7-3 with TRBJ2-3, with TRBD1 identical over 8 junction bases. The source is a human donor in good health. Some libraries in this study had Jurkat cell RNA spiked in. Sequencing was done on a sample of naive CD8+ T cells from blood, with Jurkat cell RNA spiked in. The cell subset or site tag for this specimen amounts to: FACS-sorted CD8+CD4-CCR7+CD45RA+ naive T cells. The sequenced DNA: TGTGCCAGCAGCTTACCGGGACAGGGCACAGATACGCAGTATTTT. This gives the protein CASSLPGQGTDTQYF. The CDR3 plus the reference TRBV7-3 and TRBJ2-3 genes for the other parts give the full variable domain: GAGVSQTPSNKVTEKGKYVELRCDPISGHTALYWYRQSLGQGPEFLIYFQGTGAADDSGLPNDRFFAVRPEGSVSTLKIQRTERGDSAVYLCASSLPGQGTDTQYFGPGTRLTVL.